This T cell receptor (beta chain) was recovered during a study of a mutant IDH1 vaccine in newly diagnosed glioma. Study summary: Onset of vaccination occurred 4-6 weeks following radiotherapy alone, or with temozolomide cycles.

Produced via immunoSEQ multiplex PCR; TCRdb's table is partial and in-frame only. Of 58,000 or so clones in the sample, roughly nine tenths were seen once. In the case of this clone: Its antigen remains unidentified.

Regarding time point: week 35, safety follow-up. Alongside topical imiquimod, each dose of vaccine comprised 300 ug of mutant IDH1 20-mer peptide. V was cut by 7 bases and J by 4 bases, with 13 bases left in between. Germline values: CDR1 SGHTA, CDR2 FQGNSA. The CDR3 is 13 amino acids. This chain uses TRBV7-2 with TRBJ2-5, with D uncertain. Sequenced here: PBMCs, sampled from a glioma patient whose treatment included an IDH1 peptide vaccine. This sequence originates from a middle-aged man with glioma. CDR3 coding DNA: TGTGCCAGCACCACGGGTAGCCCAGAGACCCAGTACTTC. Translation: CASTTGSPETQYF. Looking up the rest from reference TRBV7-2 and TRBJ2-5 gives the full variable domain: GAGVSQSPSNKVTEKGKDVELRCDPISGHTALYWYRQSLGQGLEFLIYFQGNSAPDKSGLPSDRFSAERTGGSVSTLTIQRTQQEDSAVYLCASTTGSPETQYFGPGTRLLVL.